This entry concerns a single TCR beta chain. As yet, its antigen is unknown. CDR3 length equals 15 residues. From germline, CDR1 is MNHEY and CDR2 SMNVEV (reference sequence). Between the trimmed V and J ends, which lost 8 bases and 4 bases, there was a span of 21 bases. The sample belongs to a study of shared clonotypes between healthy human individuals. Across the whole study: The people who gave samples were a couple of women and a few men aged 18 to 49. Study-wide findings and caveats: When naive CD4 clonotypes were compared across several donors, about 4.9% were shared. Clonotypes not shared had lower generation probabilities than those common to all four donors. Generally, estimated richness proved larger in naive subsets than it did in memory subsets.

Terminally differentiated effector memory CD45RA+ cells were excluded by CCR7 positive selection of CD45RO-negative cells. Measured with immunoSEQ multiplex PCR; TCRdb has only the in-frame clones, and not every one. The sample contains about 2 million clones, about 95% of which appear only once. The sequenced material came from naive CD8+ T cells sorted from blood. The sequence came from a man between 18 and 29 years old in good health. The chain has TRBV27 and TRBJ2-7; maybe TRBD2 (6 bases). The CDR3 loop reads CASARLATDDYEQYF. CDR3 nucleotides: TGTGCCAGCGCAAGGCTAGCGACAGACGATTACGAGCAGTACTTC.